This TCR beta chain was captured in a study of molecular identifiers for immune sequencing clone quantification. TCRdb fed the PCR reads into MiXCR, producing one record per CDR3 protein. The sample contains a few hundred thousand distinct CDR3 sequences, 25% of which appear only once. CDR3 length: 15 amino acids. Germline V gene lookup returns CDR1 DFQATT and CDR2 SNEGSKA (reference sequence). V lost 3 bases, J lost 4 bases, and 15 bases lay in between. This clonotype was detected only a few times. Antigen specificity is unknown. Findings and caveats of the study: Clones that had above 20 RNA copies took up over 98% of effector molecules but under 1% in naive cells.

Specimen: naive CD8+ T cells from blood, with Jurkat cell RNA spiked in. The subset denotes: FACS-sorted CD8+CD4-CCR7+CD45RA+ naive T cells. The receptor was isolated from a human donor in good health. Some libraries in this study had Jurkat cell RNA spiked in. This chain links TRBV20-1 with TRBJ2-2; D is undetermined. DNA of the CDR3: TGCAGTGCTAGTACACGGGTAACTACCACCGGGGAGCTGTTTTTT. Translation gives CSASTRVTTTGELFF.